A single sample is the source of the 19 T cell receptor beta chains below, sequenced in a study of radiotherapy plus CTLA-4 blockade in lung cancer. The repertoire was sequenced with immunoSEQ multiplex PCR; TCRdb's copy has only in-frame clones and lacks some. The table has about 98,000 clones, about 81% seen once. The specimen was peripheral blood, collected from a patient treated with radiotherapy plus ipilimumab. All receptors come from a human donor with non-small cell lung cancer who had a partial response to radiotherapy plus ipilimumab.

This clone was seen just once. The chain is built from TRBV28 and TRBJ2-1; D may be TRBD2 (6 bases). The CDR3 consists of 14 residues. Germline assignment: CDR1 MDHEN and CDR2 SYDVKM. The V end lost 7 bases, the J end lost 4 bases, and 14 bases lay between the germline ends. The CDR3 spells CASTSAGTYNEQFF. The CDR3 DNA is TGTGCCAGCACCTCTGCGGGGACGTACAATGAGCAGTTCTTC.

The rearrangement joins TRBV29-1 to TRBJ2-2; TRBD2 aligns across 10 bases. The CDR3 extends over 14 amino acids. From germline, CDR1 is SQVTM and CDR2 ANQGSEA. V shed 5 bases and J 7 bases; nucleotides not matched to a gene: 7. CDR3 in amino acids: CSVKNLAGGGELFF. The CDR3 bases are TGCAGCGTTAAGAACTTAGCGGGAGGCGGGGAGCTGTTTTTT.

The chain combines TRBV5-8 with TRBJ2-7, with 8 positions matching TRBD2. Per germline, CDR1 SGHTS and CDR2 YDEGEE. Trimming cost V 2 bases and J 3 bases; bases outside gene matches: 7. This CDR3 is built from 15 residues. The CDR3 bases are TGTGCCAGCAGCTTTTACGGGACTAGATTCTACGAGCAGTACTTC. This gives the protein CASSFYGTRFYEQYF.

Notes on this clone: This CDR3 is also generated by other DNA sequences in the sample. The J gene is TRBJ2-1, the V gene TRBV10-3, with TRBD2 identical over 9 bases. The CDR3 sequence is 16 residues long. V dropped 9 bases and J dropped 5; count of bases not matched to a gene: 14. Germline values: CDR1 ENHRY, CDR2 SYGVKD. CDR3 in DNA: TGTGCCATTCGCGAGGTGGCGGGAGGGGTAGACAATGAGCAGTTCTTC. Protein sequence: CAIREVAGGVDNEQFF.

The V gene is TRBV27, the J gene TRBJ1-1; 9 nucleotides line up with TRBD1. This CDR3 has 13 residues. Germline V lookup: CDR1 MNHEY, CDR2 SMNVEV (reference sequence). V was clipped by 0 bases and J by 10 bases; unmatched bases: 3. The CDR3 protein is CASSLSAGQGAFF. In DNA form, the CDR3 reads TGTGCCAGCAGTTTATCGGCGGGACAGGGAGCTTTCTTT.

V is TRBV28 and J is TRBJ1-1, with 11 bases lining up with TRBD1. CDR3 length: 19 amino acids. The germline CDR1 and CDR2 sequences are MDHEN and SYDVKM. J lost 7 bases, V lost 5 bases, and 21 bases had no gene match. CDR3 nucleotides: TGTGCCAGCAGTACCCGAATGAAACCGGGACAGGGGGATTATAGTGAAGCTTTCTTT. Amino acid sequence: CASSTRMKPGQGDYSEAFF.

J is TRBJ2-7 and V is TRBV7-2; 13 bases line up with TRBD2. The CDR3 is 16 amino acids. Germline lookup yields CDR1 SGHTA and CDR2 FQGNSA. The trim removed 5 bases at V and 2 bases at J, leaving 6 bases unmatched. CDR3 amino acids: CASSPGGLAGTYEQYF. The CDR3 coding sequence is TGTGCCAGCAGCCCCGGGGGACTAGCGGGAACCTACGAGCAGTACTTC.

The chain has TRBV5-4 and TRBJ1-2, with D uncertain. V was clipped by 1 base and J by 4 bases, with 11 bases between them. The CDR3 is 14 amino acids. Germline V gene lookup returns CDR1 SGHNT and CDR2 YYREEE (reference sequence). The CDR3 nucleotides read TGTGCCAGCAGCTTGCGTCGGGATAGCTATGGCTACACCTTC. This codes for CASSLRRDSYGYTF.

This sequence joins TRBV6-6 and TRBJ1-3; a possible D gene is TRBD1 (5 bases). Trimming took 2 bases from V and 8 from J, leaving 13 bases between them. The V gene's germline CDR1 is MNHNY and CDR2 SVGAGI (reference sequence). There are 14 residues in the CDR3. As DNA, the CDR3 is TGTGCCAGCAGTTACCGCACCGTCAGGGACACCATATATTTT. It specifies CASSYRTVRDTIYF.

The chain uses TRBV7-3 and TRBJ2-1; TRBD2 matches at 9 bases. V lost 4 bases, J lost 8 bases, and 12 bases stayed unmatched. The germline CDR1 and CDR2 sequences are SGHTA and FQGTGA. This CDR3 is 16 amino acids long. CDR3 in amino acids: CASSSTPIGGGDEQFF. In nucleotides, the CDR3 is TGTGCCAGCAGCTCCACCCCCATCGGCGGGGGGGATGAGCAGTTCTTC. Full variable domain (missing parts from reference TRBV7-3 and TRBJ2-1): GAGVSQTPSNKVTEKGKYVELRCDPISGHTALYWYRQSLGQGPEFLIYFQGTGAADDSGLPNDRFFAVRPEGSVSTLKIQRTERGDSAVYLCASSSTPIGGGDEQFFGPGTRLTVL.

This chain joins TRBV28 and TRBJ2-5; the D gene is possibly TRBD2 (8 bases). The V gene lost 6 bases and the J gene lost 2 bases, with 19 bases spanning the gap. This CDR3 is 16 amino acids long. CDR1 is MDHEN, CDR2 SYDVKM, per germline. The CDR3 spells CASSLAGTVKQETQYF. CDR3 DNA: TGTGCCAGCAGCTTAGCGGGGACAGTGAAACAAGAGACCCAGTACTTC.

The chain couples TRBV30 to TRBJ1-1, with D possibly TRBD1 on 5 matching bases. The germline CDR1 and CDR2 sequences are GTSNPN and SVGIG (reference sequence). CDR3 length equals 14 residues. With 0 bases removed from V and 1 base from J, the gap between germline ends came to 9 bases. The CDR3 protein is CAWSVGGGNTEAFF. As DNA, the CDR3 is TGTGCCTGGAGTGTCGGGGGGGGGAACACTGAAGCTTTCTTT.

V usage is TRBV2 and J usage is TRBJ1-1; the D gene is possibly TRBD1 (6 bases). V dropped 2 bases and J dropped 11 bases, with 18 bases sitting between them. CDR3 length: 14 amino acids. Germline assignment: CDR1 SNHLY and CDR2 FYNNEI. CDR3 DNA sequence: TGTGCCAGCAGTGAAAACCGGGACACGGAGTCGGCTTTCTTT. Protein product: CASSENRDTESAFF.

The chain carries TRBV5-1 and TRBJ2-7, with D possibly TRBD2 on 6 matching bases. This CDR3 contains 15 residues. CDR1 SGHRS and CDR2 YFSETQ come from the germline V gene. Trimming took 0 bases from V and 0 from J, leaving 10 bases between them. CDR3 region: CASSLGDLPSYEQYF. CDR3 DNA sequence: TGCGCCAGCAGCTTGGGGGACTTACCCTCCTACGAGCAGTACTTC. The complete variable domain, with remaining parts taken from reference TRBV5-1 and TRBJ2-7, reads KAGVTQTPRYLIKTRGQQVTLSCSPISGHRSVSWYQQTPGQGLQFLFEYFSETQRNKGNFPGRFSGRQFSNSRSEMNVSTLELGDSALYLCASSLGDLPSYEQYFGPGTRLTVT.

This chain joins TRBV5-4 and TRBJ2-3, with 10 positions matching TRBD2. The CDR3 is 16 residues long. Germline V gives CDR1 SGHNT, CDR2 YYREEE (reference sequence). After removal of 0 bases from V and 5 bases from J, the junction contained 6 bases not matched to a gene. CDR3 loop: CASSLGLLAGRDTQYF. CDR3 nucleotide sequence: TGTGCCAGCAGCTTGGGGTTACTAGCGGGACGAGATACGCAGTATTTT.

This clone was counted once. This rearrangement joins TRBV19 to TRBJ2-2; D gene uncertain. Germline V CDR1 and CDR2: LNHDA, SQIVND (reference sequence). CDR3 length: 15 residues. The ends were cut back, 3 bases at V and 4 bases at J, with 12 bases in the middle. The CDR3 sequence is CASSISGFSTGELFF. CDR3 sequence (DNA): TGTGCCAGTAGTATTTCCGGGTTTAGCACCGGGGAGCTGTTTTTT.

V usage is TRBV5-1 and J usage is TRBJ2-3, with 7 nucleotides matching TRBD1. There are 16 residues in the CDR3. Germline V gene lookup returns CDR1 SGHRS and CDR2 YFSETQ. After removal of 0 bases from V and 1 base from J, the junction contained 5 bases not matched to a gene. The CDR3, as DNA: TGCGCCAGCAGCTTGGGGGCAGGGGGTGGCACAGATACGCAGTATTTT. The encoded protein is CASSLGAGGGTDTQYF.

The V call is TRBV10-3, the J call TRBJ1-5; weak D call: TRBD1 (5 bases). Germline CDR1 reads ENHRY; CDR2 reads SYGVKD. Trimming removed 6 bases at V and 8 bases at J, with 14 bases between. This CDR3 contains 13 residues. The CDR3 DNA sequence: TGTGCCATCAGGCGGGGCCACCTAGAGCCCCAGCATTTT. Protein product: CAIRRGHLEPQHF.

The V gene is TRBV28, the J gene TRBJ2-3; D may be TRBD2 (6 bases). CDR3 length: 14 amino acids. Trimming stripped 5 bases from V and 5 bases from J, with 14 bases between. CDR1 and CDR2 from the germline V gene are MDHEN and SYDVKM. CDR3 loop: CASSNGGEVDTQYF. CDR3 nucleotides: TGTGCCAGCAGTAATGGAGGGGAGGTAGATACGCAGTATTTT. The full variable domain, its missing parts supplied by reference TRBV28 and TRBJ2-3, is DVKVTQSSRYLVKRTGEKVFLECVQDMDHENMFWYRQDPGLGLRLIYFSYDVKMKEKGDIPEGYSVSREKKERFSLILESASTNQTSMYLCASSNGGEVDTQYFGPGTRLTVL.